The clone carrying this T cell receptor beta chain was seen repeatedly, ten times or more. Its target is not known. This sample's time point: sample taken at primary tumor resection. Samples came from roughly 72 TRACERx patients with untreated early-stage lung cancer. Whole RNA obtained from tumor, nontumor lung or frozen PBMC underwent sequencing without sorting. Losses at the gene ends were 0 bases for V and 4 bases for J; bases not matched to a gene: 8. The CDR3 runs 17 residues. Germline CDR1 reads KGHSH; CDR2 reads LQKENI. This record comes from a study of spatial heterogeneity in lung cancer. In the study overall: TCR transcript counts in tumor regions correlated strongly with a T cell module score from matched bulk RNA-seq.

TCRdb passed the 5' RACE reads through MiXCR, listing each CDR3 protein once. The table shows roughly 9,800 distinct CDR3 sequences, with about an eighth occurring only once. Whole-study findings and limits: Mutation counts in tumors were tracked by counts of expanded intratumoral alpha and beta TCRs.

The TCR sequence derives from a female donor with early-stage non-small cell lung cancer. The material was lung tumor tissue, obtained at surgery. The rearrangement joins TRBV18 to TRBJ2-7, with 11 bases that match TRBD2. DNA for the CDR3: TGTGCCAGCTCACCACCTAGCGGGAGGGCCGACTCGTACGAGCAGTACTTC. This translates into CASSPPSGRADSYEQYF.